The text below deals with one T cell receptor beta chain. The source of the sample is a study of low-dose radiotherapy and immunotherapy resistance in tumors. As for the study in general: On cycle 1 day 1, patients started four cycles of oral aspirin 300 mg daily.

Gene-specific TRAV and TRBV primers were used for first-strand cDNA, covering alpha and beta chains. TCRs were put through roughly 20 PCR cycles of amplification with Phusion. A constant-region primer and the V-primer adapter served as the primer pair. After the mRNA was isolated, it was amplified using in vitro transcription. TCRdb used MiXCR to reprocess the reads, holding one entry per CDR3 protein. The table shows about 35,000 distinct CDR3 sequences, with around 20% occurring only once. The time point is: after trial treatment. As for treatment: LDRT plus nivolumab, ipilimumab, low-dose cyclophosphamide and aspirin (RACIN trial). The clonotype was recovered from a female donor with ovarian cancer. The specimen was PBMCs, collected after low-dose radiotherapy plus immunotherapy.

CDR3 loop: CASSPISGSSYEQYF. The CDR3 coding sequence is TGTGCCAGCTCACCGATAAGCGGGAGCTCCTACGAGCAGTACTTC. The J gene is TRBJ2-7, the V gene TRBV18; 8 nucleotides agree with TRBD2. J lost 0 bases, V lost 3 bases, and 4 bases had no gene match. Germline V gene lookup returns CDR1 KGHSH and CDR2 LQKENI. The CDR3 is 15 residues long.